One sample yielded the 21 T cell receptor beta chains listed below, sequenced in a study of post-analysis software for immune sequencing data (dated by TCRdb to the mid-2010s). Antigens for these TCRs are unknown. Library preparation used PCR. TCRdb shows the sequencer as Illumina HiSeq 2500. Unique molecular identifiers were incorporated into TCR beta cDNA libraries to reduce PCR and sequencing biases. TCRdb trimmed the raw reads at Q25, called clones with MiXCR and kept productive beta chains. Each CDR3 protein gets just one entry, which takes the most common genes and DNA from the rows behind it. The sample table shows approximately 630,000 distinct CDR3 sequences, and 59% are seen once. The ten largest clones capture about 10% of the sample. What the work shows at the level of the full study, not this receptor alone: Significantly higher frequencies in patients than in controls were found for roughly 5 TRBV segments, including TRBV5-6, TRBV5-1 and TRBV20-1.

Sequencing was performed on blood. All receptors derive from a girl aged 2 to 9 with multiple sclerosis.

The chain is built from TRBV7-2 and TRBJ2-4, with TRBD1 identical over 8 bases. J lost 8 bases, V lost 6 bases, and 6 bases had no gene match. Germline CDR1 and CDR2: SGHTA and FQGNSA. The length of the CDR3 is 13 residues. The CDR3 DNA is TGTGCCAGCAGTGGACAGGGAGGAGACATTCAGTACTTC. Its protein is CASSGQGGDIQYF. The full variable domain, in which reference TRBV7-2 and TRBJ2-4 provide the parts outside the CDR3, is GAGVSQSPSNKVTEKGKDVELRCDPISGHTALYWYRQSLGQGLEFLIYFQGNSAPDKSGLPSDRFSAERTGGSVSTLTIQRTQQEDSAVYLCASSGQGGDIQYFGAGTRLSVL.

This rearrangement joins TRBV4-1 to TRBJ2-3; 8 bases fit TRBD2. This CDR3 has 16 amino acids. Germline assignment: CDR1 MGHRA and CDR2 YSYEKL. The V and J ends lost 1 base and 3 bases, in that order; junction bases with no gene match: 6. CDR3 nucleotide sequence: TGCGCCAGCAGCCAAGTATCAGCGGGAGTTACAGATACGCAGTATTTT. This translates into CASSQVSAGVTDTQYF.

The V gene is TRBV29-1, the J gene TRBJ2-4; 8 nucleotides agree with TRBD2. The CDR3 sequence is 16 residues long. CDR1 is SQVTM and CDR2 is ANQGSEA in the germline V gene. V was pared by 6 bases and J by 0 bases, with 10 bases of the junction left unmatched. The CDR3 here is CSVAGGGLLAKNIQYF. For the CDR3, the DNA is TGCAGCGTCGCTGGCGGGGGGCTCCTAGCCAAAAACATTCAGTACTTC. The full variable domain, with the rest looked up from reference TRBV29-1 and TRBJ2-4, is SAVISQKPSRDICQRGTSLTIQCQVDSQVTMMFWYRQQPGQSLTLIATANQGSEATYESGFVIDKFPISRPNLTFSTLTVSNMSPEDSSIYLCSVAGGGLLAKNIQYFGAGTRLSVL.

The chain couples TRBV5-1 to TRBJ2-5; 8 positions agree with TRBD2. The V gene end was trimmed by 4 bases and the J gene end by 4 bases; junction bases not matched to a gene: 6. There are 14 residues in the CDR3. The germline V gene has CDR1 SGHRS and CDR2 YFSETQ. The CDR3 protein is CASSRAGDSETQYF. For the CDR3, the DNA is TGCGCCAGCAGCAGAGCGGGAGATTCAGAGACCCAGTACTTC.

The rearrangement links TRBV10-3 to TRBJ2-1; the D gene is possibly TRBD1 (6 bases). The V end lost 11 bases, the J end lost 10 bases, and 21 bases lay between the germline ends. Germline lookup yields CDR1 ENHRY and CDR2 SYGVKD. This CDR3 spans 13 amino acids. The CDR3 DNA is TGTGCCTCTGGGGGCAGGGAGTTAGAGGAGCAGTTCTTC. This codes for CASGGRELEEQFF.

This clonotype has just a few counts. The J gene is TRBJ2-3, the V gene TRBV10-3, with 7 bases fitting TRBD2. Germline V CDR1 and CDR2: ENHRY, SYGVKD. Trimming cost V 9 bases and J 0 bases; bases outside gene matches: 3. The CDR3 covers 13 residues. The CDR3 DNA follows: TGTGCCATACAGCGGGATAGCACAGATACGCAGTATTTT. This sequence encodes CAIQRDSTDTQYF.

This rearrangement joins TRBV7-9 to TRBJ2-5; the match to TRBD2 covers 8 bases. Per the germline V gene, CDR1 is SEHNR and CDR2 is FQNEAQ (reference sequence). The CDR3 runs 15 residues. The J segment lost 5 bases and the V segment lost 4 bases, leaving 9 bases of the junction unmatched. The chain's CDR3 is CASSSQAGDRETQYF. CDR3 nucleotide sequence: TGTGCCAGCAGCTCGCAAGCGGGAGATCGGGAGACCCAGTACTTC.

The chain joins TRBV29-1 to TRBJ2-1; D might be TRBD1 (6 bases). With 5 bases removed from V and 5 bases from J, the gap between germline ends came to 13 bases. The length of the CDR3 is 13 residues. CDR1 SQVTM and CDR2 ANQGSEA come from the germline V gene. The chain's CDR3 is CSVKSGVDNEQFF. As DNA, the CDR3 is TGCAGCGTTAAATCAGGGGTTGACAATGAGCAGTTCTTC.

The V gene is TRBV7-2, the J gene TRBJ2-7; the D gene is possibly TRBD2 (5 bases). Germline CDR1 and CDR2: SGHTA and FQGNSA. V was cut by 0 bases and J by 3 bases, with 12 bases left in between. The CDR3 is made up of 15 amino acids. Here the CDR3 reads CASSLAEAADYEQYF. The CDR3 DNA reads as TGTGCCAGCAGCTTAGCGGAGGCCGCCGACTACGAGCAGTACTTC.

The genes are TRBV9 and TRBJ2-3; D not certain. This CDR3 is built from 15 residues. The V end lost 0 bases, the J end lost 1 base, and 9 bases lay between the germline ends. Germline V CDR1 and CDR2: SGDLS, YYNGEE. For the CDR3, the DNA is TGTGCCAGCAGCGTAGGAGGTCTGGGCACAGATACGCAGTATTTT. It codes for CASSVGGLGTDTQYF.

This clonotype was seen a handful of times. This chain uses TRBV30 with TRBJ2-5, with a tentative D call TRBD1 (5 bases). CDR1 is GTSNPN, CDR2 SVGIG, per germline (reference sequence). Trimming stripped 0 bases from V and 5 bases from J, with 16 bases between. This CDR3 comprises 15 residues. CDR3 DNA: TGTGCCTGGAGTGTACGCATTAGGGGTAGTGAGACCCAGTACTTC. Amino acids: CAWSVRIRGSETQYF.

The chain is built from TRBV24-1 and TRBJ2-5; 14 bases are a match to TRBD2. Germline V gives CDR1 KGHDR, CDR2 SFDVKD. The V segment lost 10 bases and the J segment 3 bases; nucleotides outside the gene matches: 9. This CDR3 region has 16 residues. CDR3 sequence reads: CATGTSGGVVKETQYF. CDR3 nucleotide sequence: TGTGCCACGGGGACTAGCGGGGGCGTTGTAAAAGAGACCCAGTACTTC.

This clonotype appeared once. For the CDR3, the DNA is TGTGCCAGCAGCCTCTACGGACAGGGTGCGAATACGCAGTATTTT. Translated: CASSLYGQGANTQYF. J is TRBJ2-3 and V is TRBV28, with TRBD1 identical over 8 bases. The ends lost 6 bases at V and 7 bases at J; junction bases unmatched: 12. The CDR3 runs to 15 residues. Germline CDR1 and CDR2: MDHEN and SYDVKM. Filled out from reference TRBV28 and TRBJ2-3, the complete variable domain reads DVKVTQSSRYLVKRTGEKVFLECVQDMDHENMFWYRQDPGLGLRLIYFSYDVKMKEKGDIPEGYSVSREKKERFSLILESASTNQTSMYLCASSLYGQGANTQYFGPGTRLTVL.

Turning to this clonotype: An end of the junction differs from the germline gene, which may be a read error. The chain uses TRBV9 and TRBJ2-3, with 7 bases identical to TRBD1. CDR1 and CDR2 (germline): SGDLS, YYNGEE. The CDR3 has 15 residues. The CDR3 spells CASSPRDSGTDTQYF. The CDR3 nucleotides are TGTGCCAGCAGCCCCCGGGACAGCGGAACAGACACGCAGTATTTT.

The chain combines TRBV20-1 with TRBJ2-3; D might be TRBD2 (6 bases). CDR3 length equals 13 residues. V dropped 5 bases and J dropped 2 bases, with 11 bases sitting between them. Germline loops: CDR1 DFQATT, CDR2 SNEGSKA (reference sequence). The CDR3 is CSAGGAYTDTQYF. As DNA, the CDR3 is TGCAGTGCTGGCGGGGCCTACACAGATACGCAGTATTTT.

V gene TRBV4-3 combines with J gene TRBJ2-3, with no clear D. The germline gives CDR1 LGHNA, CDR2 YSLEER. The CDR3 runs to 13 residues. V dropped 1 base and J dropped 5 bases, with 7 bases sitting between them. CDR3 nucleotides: TGCGCCAGCAGCCAAGTAACCGGAGATACGCAGTATTTT. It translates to CASSQVTGDTQYF.

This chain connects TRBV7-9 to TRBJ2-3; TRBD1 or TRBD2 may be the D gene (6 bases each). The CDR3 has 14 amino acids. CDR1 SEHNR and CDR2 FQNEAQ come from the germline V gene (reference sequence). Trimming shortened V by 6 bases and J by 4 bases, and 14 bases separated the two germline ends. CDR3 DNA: TGTGCCAGCAGGGGGGCTAGCGAGTCAGATACGCAGTATTTT. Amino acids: CASRGASESDTQYF.

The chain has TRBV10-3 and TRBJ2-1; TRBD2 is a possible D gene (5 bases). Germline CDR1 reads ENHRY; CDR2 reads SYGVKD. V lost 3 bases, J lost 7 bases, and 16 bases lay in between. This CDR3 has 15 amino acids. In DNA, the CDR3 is TGTGCCATCAGTGACCAACTAGGGATAGCGAATGAGCAGTTCTTC. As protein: CAISDQLGIANEQFF.

CDR3 residues: CASSLDLGQGPIGYTF. CDR3 coding DNA: TGTGCCAGCAGCTTAGACTTGGGACAGGGACCTATAGGCTACACCTTC. This chain joins TRBV7-8 and TRBJ1-2, with 9 bases aligning to TRBD1. The V and J ends lost 1 base and 8 bases, in that order; junction bases with no gene match: 11. The CDR3 is 16 amino acids. The germline CDR1 and CDR2 sequences are SGHVS and FQNEAQ.

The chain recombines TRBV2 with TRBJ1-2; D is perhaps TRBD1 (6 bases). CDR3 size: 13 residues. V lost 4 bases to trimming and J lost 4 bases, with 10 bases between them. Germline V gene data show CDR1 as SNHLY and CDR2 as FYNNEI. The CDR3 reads CASSGQDPYGYTF. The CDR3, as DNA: TGTGCCAGCAGTGGACAGGACCCCTATGGCTACACCTTC.

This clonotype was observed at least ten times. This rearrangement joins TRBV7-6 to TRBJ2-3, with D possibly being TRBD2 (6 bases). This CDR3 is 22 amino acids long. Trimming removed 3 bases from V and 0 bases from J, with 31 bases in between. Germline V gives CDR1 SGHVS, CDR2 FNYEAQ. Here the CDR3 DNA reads TGTGCCAGCAGCTTCGGATTTGCTAAGGGGCGGGCAGGAGGGAGTAGCACAGATACGCAGTATTTT. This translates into CASSFGFAKGRAGGSSTDTQYF. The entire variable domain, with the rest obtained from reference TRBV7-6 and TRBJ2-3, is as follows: GAGVSQSPRYKVTKRGQDVALRCDPISGHVSLYWYRQALGQGPEFLTYFNYEAQQDKSGLPNDRFSAERPEGSISTLTIQRTEQRDSAMYRCASSFGFAKGRAGGSSTDTQYFGPGTRLTVL.